A single sample is the source of the 14 T cell receptor beta chains below, sequenced in a study of blood T cell repertoires in COVID-19. TCRdb keeps only in-frame clones here, not all; method: immunoSEQ multiplex PCR. The repertoire holds a few hundred thousand clones, with approximately 90% as singletons. Sample: peripheral blood. The receptors here all came from an older woman with acute or convalescent COVID-19.

The chain uses TRBV13 and TRBJ2-7; TRBD1 agrees at 9 bases. Germline V gene data show CDR1 as PRHDT and CDR2 as FYEKMQ (reference sequence). J was trimmed by 3 bases and V by 2 bases; bases with no gene match: 5. The CDR3 contains 15 residues. CDR3 amino acids: CASSLKGQGGYEQYF. Here the CDR3 DNA reads TGTGCCAGCAGCTTAAAGGGACAGGGTGGCTACGAGCAGTACTTC.

The chain combines TRBV6-2 or TRBV6-3 with TRBJ1-1; 7 nucleotides align to TRBD1. Germline CDR1 is MNHEY and CDR2 is SVGEGT. This CDR3 contains 12 residues. The V and J ends lost 5 bases and 12 bases, in that order; junction bases with no gene match: 9. The CDR3 sequence: CASSQAGQVPFF. In DNA form, the CDR3 reads TGTGCCAGCAGTCAAGCAGGACAGGTTCCTTTCTTT.

V and J are TRBV2 and TRBJ1-2; 7 nucleotides match TRBD1. CDR3 length: 16 amino acids. Germline CDR1 is SNHLY and CDR2 is FYNNEI. J lost 6 bases, V lost 7 bases, and 17 bases had no gene match. CDR3 residues: CASTSGTVIFSNGYTF. The DNA for the CDR3 is TGTGCCAGCACGTCCGGGACAGTTATATTCTCGAATGGCTACACCTTC.

This sequence joins TRBV5-4 and TRBJ1-1, with no clear D. The CDR3 runs to 15 residues. CDR1 is SGHNT and CDR2 is YYREEE in the germline V gene (reference sequence). V was cut by 2 bases and J by 0 bases, with 11 bases left in between. Here the CDR3 DNA reads TGTGCCAGCAGCTTCCCTAGCCGTATGAACACTGAAGCTTTCTTT. Encoded protein: CASSFPSRMNTEAFF.

This clone was picked up one time. The chain is built from TRBV7-2 and TRBJ1-3, with 7 bases matching TRBD1. With 4 bases clipped from V and 3 bases from J, the junction kept 6 bases outside the gene matches. Germline CDR1 is SGHTA and CDR2 is FQGNSA. The CDR3 covers 15 residues. CDR3 bases: TGTGCCAGCAGCTCAATGACAGGGTATGGAAACACCATATATTTT. It encodes CASSSMTGYGNTIYF.

This chain's CDR3 is CASSQDQVTPNEKLFF. CDR3 in DNA: TGTGCCAGCAGCCAAGATCAAGTCACTCCTAATGAAAAACTGTTTTTT. The J gene is TRBJ1-4, the V gene TRBV3-1 (or the pseudogene TRBV3-2), with no clear D. Germline loops: CDR1 LGHDT, CDR2 YNNKEL (reference sequence). CDR3 length: 16 residues. V was shortened by 0 bases and J by 3 bases, with 11 bases between the two germline ends.

This clone occurred a few times. The rearrangement joins TRBV19 to TRBJ2-1; a weak D match, TRBD2 (5 bases). Trimming took 1 base from V and 0 from J, leaving 7 bases between them. The CDR3 has 15 amino acids. Germline assignment: CDR1 LNHDA and CDR2 SQIVND (reference sequence). The CDR3 sequence is CASSIVASSYNEQFF. The DNA for the CDR3 is TGTGCCAGTAGTATAGTAGCGAGCTCCTACAATGAGCAGTTCTTC.

The chain carries TRBV6-5 and TRBJ2-2; TRBD2 matches 9 bases. The CDR3 has 16 amino acids. V shed 0 bases, J shed 5 bases, and the junction held 4 bases outside the gene matches. Germline CDR1 reads MNHEY; CDR2 reads SVGAGI. The CDR3 here is CASSYSDSGRTGELFF. The CDR3 bases are TGTGCCAGCAGTTACTCGGATAGCGGGAGAACCGGGGAGCTGTTTTTT.

The chain employs TRBV28 and TRBJ1-4; D possibly corresponds to TRBD1 (6 bases). CDR1 and CDR2 (germline): MDHEN, SYDVKM. V shed 6 bases and J shed 0 bases, with 11 bases lying between them. The CDR3 has 15 amino acids. CDR3 nucleotide sequence: TGTGCCAGCAGACCCGCAGGGGCAACTAATGAAAAACTGTTTTTT. This sequence encodes CASRPAGATNEKLFF.

The CDR3 sequence: CASSLSGNNEQFF. The CDR3 bases are TGCGCCAGCAGCTTGTCAGGAAACAATGAGCAGTTCTTC. The chain is built from TRBV5-1 and TRBJ2-1, with D uncertain. Germline V gene data show CDR1 as SGHRS and CDR2 as YFSETQ. Trimming took 1 base from V and 5 from J, leaving 7 bases between them. CDR3 length equals 13 residues.

The gene calls are TRBV15 and TRBJ1-1, with unresolved D. Trimming took off 0 bases at V and 5 bases at J, with 13 bases between the two ends. Germline CDR1 reads LNHNV; CDR2 reads YYDKDF (reference sequence). The CDR3 totals 15 residues. The CDR3 here is CATSRDRGVKTEAFF. The CDR3 coding sequence is TGTGCCACCAGCAGAGATCGGGGTGTTAAGACTGAAGCTTTCTTT.

This rearrangement joins TRBV28 to TRBJ2-7, with TRBD2 matching 10 bases. The CDR3 spans 19 residues. The ends lost 2 bases at V and 6 bases at J; junction bases unmatched: 19. Germline CDR1 reads MDHEN; CDR2 reads SYDVKM. In nucleotides, the CDR3 is TGTGCCAGCAGTTTAGTAGGGGTGGCTAGCGGGAGTGAAAGTGTCGAGCAGTACTTC. It translates to CASSLVGVASGSESVEQYF.

V usage is TRBV29-1 and J usage is TRBJ2-3; D is ambiguous. The germline CDR1 and CDR2 sequences are SQVTM and ANQGSEA. With 3 bases removed from V and 1 base from J, the gap between germline ends came to 5 bases. CDR3 length equals 12 residues. The CDR3: CSVERGTDTQYF. In nucleotides, the CDR3 is TGCAGCGTTGAGCGCGGCACAGATACGCAGTATTTT.

The V call is TRBV9, the J call TRBJ1-3; tentatively, D is TRBD1 (5 bases). In germline, CDR1 is SGDLS, CDR2 YYNGEE. The CDR3 covers 14 residues. The V end was cut by 0 bases, the J end by 3 bases, with 7 bases between. Here the CDR3 reads CASSVARDGNTIYF. The CDR3 DNA reads as TGTGCCAGCAGCGTAGCCAGGGATGGAAACACCATATATTTT.